This T cell receptor beta chain was sequenced during a study of blood T cell repertoires in COVID-19. Looking at the study overall: COVID-19 samples collected from the United States, Italy and Spain covered acute and convalescent phases. Sources were T cells, B-cell-depleted T cells, or PBMCs; the material itself was cDNA or gDNA.

Authors' processing steps: It was from reference gene primer amplification that nucleated cell counts were estimated. Profiled with immunoSEQ multiplex PCR; TCRdb holds only in-frame clones, not every one. V and J calls and clone size follow that table, whereas D and trimming were derived from the DNA. The data show 250,000 to 300,000 clones, approximately 89% seen once. Those enrolled in Seattle joined during active infection and were followed longitudinally afterward. This receptor was identified in an older woman with COVID-19, enrolled during active disease. The sample consisted of peripheral blood.

The CDR3 is CASSERRGQGSPLHF. In nucleotides, the CDR3 is TGTGCCAGCAGTGAAAGGAGAGGGCAAGGTTCACCCCTCCACTTT. The gene calls are TRBV6-1 and TRBJ1-6; D remains unclear. This CDR3 is 15 amino acids long. V was clipped by 2 bases and J by 9 bases, with 14 bases between them. The germline V gene has CDR1 MNHNS and CDR2 SASEGT.